This passage covers 18 T cell receptor beta chains from one sample sequenced in a study of shared clonotypes between healthy human individuals (dated by TCRdb to the early 2020s). CD8 naive samples were CD45RO-negative cells positively selected for CCR7, giving a CD45RA+CCR7+ population that excluded TemRA cells. The library came from the immunoSEQ multiplex PCR assay. Drawn from immuneACCESS, this table holds only the in-frame rearrangements with V and J called that TCRdb kept. Clones are partly lost; checked studies trace under half to an unresolved V gene and leave the rest unexplained. This sample gives about 2 million clones in total; about 94% of them show up just once. The ten largest make up approximately 1% of the sample. The sequencing input was naive CD8+ T cells sorted from blood. The cell subset or site label, read with the paper, signifies: CD45RA+CCR7+. Receptors were obtained from a man between 18 and 35 years old in good health.

This chain uses TRBV4-2 with TRBJ2-7, with 8 bases aligning to TRBD2. Germline V gene data show CDR1 as LGHNA and CDR2 as YNFKEQ. Unmatched junction bases numbered 9, after V lost 0 bases and J lost 5 bases. The CDR3 has 16 residues. DNA for the CDR3: TGTGCCAGCAGCCAAGACGGGACTAGTCGGGTCGACGAGCAGTACTTC. Translated: CASSQDGTSRVDEQYF.

The chain couples TRBV14 to TRBJ2-2, with 9 bases lining up with TRBD1. V shed 3 bases, J shed 7 bases, and the junction held 12 bases outside the gene matches. The CDR3 spans 17 residues. Germline lookup yields CDR1 SGHDN and CDR2 FVKESK. The CDR3 DNA follows: TGTGCCAGCAGCCAGACCGGGACAGGGTTTGGCATCGGGGAGCTGTTTTTT. Amino acid sequence: CASSQTGTGFGIGELFF.

The CDR3 DNA sequence: TGCGCCAGCAGCCAAGTAGGGGGATTCACAGATACGCAGTATTTT. Protein: CASSQVGGFTDTQYF. The rearrangement joins TRBV4-3 to TRBJ2-3, with a possible D match to TRBD1 (6 bases). The CDR3 spans 15 residues. The germline CDR1 and CDR2 sequences are LGHNA and YSLEER. The V gene lost 1 base and the J gene lost 2 bases, with 10 bases spanning the gap.

This clone has just one count. The gene calls are TRBV11-3 and TRBJ2-1; 8 bases align to TRBD1. There are 15 residues in the CDR3. V shed 5 bases, J shed 3 bases, and the junction held 6 bases outside the gene matches. Germline CDR1 reads SGHNT; CDR2 reads YENEEA. The CDR3 region has the DNA TGTGCCAGCAGCCCGCGGACAGGGAACTACAATGAGCAGTTCTTC. Translating it yields CASSPRTGNYNEQFF.

V usage is TRBV7-9 and J usage is TRBJ2-2; D is unclear. The V and J ends lost 5 bases and 4 bases respectively, with 14 bases between them. The length of the CDR3 is 15 residues. The V gene's germline CDR1 is SEHNR and CDR2 FQNEAQ (reference sequence). The CDR3 nucleotides read TGTGCCAGCAGCACAGACGTAATCATCACCGGGGAGCTGTTTTTT. Translating it yields CASSTDVIITGELFF.

With respect to this clone: Other DNA sequences within the sample encode an identical CDR3. The rearrangement joins TRBV7-9 to TRBJ2-7, with D hard to call. V was cut by 5 bases and J by 3 bases, with 11 bases left in between. Per germline, CDR1 SEHNR and CDR2 FQNEAQ (reference sequence). The CDR3 consists of 13 residues. The chain's CDR3 is CASSPVTGYEQYF. The CDR3 DNA sequence: TGTGCCAGCAGCCCCGTGACCGGCTACGAGCAGTACTTC.

The chain uses TRBV7-6 and TRBJ2-3, with a weak D call TRBD2 (6 bases). Trimming stripped 3 bases from V and 2 bases from J, with 12 bases between. The CDR3 loop spans 15 amino acids. The V gene's germline CDR1 is SGHVS and CDR2 FNYEAQ. The CDR3 nucleotides are TGTGCCAGCAGCTTTGGGGGGAACCCCACAGATACGCAGTATTTT. Protein: CASSFGGNPTDTQYF.

This chain links TRBV11-2 with TRBJ2-1; 8 bases line up with TRBD2. The V gene end was trimmed by 5 bases and the J gene end by 8 bases; junction bases not matched to a gene: 14. Germline CDR1 and CDR2: SGHAT and FQNNGV. This CDR3 has 16 residues. This chain's CDR3 is CASSPMVAGPYDEQFF. The CDR3 coding sequence is TGTGCCAGCAGCCCCATGGTAGCGGGGCCATACGATGAGCAGTTCTTC.

The genes are TRBV4-3 and TRBJ2-7; the match to TRBD2 covers 7 bases. The CDR3 consists of 14 residues. The V segment lost 2 bases and the J segment 3 bases; nucleotides outside the gene matches: 4. The germline gives CDR1 LGHNA, CDR2 YSLEER. CDR3 sequence (DNA): TGCGCCAGCAGCCAATCGAGCGGGATCTACGAGCAGTACTTC. Amino acid sequence: CASSQSSGIYEQYF.

The DNA of the CDR3 is TGTGCCAGCAGCTTGGGCGGGGGGCCAGAGACCCAGTACTTC. As protein: CASSLGGGPETQYF. The chain has TRBV7-6 and TRBJ2-5; 8 bases line up with TRBD2. This CDR3 region has 14 residues. After removal of 3 bases from V and 4 bases from J, the junction contained 4 bases not matched to a gene. Germline loops: CDR1 SGHVS, CDR2 FNYEAQ.

The chain joins TRBV4-1 to TRBJ2-7, with a tentative D call TRBD1 (5 bases). CDR3 size: 15 residues. Germline values: CDR1 MGHRA, CDR2 YSYEKL. Trimming took off 6 bases at V and 3 bases at J, with 18 bases between the two ends. The CDR3 sequence is CASSQHGQGGYEQYF. In DNA form, the CDR3 reads TGCGCCAGCAGTCAACATGGGCAGGGTGGCTACGAGCAGTACTTC.

The V and J genes are TRBV6-5 and TRBJ1-4; 7 bases match TRBD1. This CDR3 has 12 amino acids. Germline values: CDR1 MNHEY, CDR2 SVGAGI. Unmatched junction bases numbered 0, after V lost 5 bases and J lost 6 bases. CDR3 residues: CASSDRDEKLFF. As DNA, the CDR3 is TGTGCCAGCAGTGACAGGGATGAAAAACTGTTTTTT.

The chain links TRBV10-3 to TRBJ2-7, with TRBD1 matching 9 bases. This CDR3 is 14 amino acids long. Losses at the gene ends were 6 bases for V and 2 bases for J; bases not matched to a gene: 5. Looked up from germline, CDR1 is ENHRY and CDR2 is SYGVKD. DNA for the CDR3: TGTGCCATCAGCCGGACAGGGGACCCCTACGAGCAGTACTTC. This encodes CAISRTGDPYEQYF.

The gene calls are TRBV9 and TRBJ1-2, with D uncertain. CDR1 and CDR2 (germline): SGDLS, YYNGEE. The CDR3 runs 13 residues. The ends were cut back, 1 base at V and 8 bases at J, with 12 bases in the middle. Written as DNA, the CDR3 is TGTGCCAGCAGCGTATTAGGGTCTTCCGGCTACACCTTC. This encodes CASSVLGSSGYTF.

The chain uses TRBV30 and TRBJ2-7; possibly TRBD2 for D (7 bases). CDR1 GTSNPN and CDR2 SVGIG come from the germline V gene (reference sequence). Between the trimmed V and J ends, which lost 3 bases and 5 bases, there was a span of 14 bases. This CDR3 is built from 13 residues. The CDR3 nucleotides read TGTGCCTGGAGGAAGGGGGGGCTGAACGAGCAGTACTTC. Amino acids: CAWRKGGLNEQYF.

The genes are TRBV27 and TRBJ1-1; TRBD1 is a possible D gene (5 bases). The CDR3 has 13 amino acids. Germline V gene lookup returns CDR1 MNHEY and CDR2 SMNVEV (reference sequence). The germline V and J ends were trimmed by 5 bases and 5 bases, with 12 bases remaining between them. The CDR3 here is CASSLVRGTEAFF. CDR3 bases: TGTGCCAGCAGTCTTGTTCGGGGGACTGAAGCTTTCTTT.

Concerning this clone itself: Other DNA sequences in the sample encode the same CDR3. V gene TRBV14 combines with J gene TRBJ2-7; D is ambiguous. Trimming removed 4 bases from V and 3 bases from J, with 10 bases in between. Germline-derived CDR1 and CDR2 are SGHDN and FVKESK. The CDR3 spans 13 residues. CDR3 loop: CASSPSYIYEQYF. The CDR3 nucleotides read TGTGCCAGCAGCCCCAGCTACATCTACGAGCAGTACTTC.

This chain links TRBV6-1 with TRBJ2-1; 11 nucleotides line up with TRBD2. Germline V gene data show CDR1 as MNHNS and CDR2 as SASEGT. The CDR3 has 17 amino acids. Germline trimming cut 4 bases from V and 15 bases from J; bases unmatched to any gene: 20. CDR3 loop: CASSVRGDTSGSGGRFF. DNA for the CDR3: TGTGCCAGCAGTGTTCGAGGGGACACTAGCGGGAGTGGTGGTAGGTTCTTC.